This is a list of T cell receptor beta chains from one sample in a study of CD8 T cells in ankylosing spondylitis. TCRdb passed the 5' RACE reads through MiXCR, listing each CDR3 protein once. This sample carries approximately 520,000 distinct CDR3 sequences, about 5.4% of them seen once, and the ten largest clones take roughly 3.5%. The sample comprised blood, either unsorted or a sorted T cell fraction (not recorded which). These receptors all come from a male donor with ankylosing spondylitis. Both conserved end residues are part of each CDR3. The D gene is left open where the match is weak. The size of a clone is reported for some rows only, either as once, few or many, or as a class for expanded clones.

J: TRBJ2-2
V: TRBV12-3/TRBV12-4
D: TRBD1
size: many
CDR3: CASSFQTGSTGELFF
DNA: TGTGCCAGCAGTTTCCAGACAGGGAGCACCGGGGAGCTGTTTTTT

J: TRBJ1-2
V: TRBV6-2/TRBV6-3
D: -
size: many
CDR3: CASSYGAHGYTF
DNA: TGTGCCAGCAGTTACGGGGCCCATGGCTACACCTTC

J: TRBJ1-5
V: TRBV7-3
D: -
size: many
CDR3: CASSPDGRNQPQHF
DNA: TGTGCCAGCAGTCCCGACGGCCGCAATCAGCCCCAGCATTTT

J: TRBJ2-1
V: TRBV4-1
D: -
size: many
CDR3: CASSQPGASRYNEQFF
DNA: TGCGCCAGCAGCCAGCCAGGGGCTTCCCGATACAATGAGCAGTTCTTC

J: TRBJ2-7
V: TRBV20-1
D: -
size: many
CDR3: CSALTGGDTDEQYF
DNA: TGCAGTGCTCTTACGGGTGGAGATACAGACGAGCAGTACTTC

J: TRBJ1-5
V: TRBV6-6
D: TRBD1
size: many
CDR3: CASSQGGPQHF
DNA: TGTGCCAGCAGCCAGGGGGGGCCCCAGCATTTT

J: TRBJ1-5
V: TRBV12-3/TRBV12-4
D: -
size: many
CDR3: CASQSVGDQPQHF
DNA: TGTGCCAGCCAGTCGGTGGGGGATCAGCCCCAGCATTTT

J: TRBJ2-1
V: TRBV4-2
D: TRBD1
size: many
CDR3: CASSPGQGTDEQFF
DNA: TGTGCCAGCAGCCCTGGACAGGGAACCGATGAGCAGTTCTTC

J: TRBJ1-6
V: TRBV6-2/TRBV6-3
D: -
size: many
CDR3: CASSYTPDRTSYNSPLHF
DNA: TGTGCCAGCAGTTACACCCCGGACAGAACCTCCTATAATTCACCCCTCCACTTT

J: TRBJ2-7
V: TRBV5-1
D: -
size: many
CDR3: CASSGAGSSYEQYF
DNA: TGCGCCAGCAGCGGGGCGGGGAGCTCCTACGAGCAGTACTTC

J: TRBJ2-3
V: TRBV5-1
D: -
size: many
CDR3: CASSPYPRLAARNTQYF
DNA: TGCGCCAGCAGCCCATACCCCAGACTTGCCGCCAGGAATACGCAGTATTTT

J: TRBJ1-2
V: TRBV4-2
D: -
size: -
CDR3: CARGRGLGEGYTF
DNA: TGTGCCAGGGGCCGCGGGCTTGGAGAAGGCTACACCTTC

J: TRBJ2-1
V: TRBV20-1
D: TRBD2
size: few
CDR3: CSARAGTSEYYNEQFF
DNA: TGCAGTGCTAGAGCAGGGACTAGCGAATACTACAATGAGCAGTTCTTC

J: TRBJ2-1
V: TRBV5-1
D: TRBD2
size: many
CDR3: CASAPGGSTYNEQFF
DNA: TGCGCCAGCGCGCCGGGCGGGAGTACCTACAATGAGCAGTTCTTC

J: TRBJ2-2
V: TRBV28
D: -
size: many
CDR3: CASSLRSNTGELFF
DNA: TGTGCCAGCAGTTTAAGGTCGAACACCGGGGAGCTGTTTTTT

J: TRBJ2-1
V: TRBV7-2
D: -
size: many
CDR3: CASSLVARRDYNEQFF
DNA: TGTGCCAGCAGCTTAGTTGCGCGGAGGGACTACAATGAGCAGTTCTTC

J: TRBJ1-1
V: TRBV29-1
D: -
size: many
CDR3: CTVDTVAEAFF
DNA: TGCACCGTAGATACGGTGGCCGAAGCTTTCTTT

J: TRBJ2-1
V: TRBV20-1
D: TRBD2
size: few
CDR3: CSARYLGLAGPYNEQFF
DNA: TGCAGTGCTAGATACCTGGGACTAGCGGGTCCCTACAATGAGCAGTTCTTC

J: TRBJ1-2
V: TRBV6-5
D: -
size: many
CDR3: CASSTRERGPTGYTF
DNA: TGTGCCAGCAGTACCCGAGAGCGGGGACCAACTGGCTACACCTTC

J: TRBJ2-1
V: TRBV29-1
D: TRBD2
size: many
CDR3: CSVDGAGGPYEQFF
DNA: TGCAGCGTTGATGGGGCGGGAGGGCCATATGAGCAGTTCTTC

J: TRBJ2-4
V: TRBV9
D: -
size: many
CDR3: CASSVEWGGSDIQYF
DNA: TGTGCCAGCAGCGTAGAGTGGGGGGGCTCAGACATTCAGTACTTC

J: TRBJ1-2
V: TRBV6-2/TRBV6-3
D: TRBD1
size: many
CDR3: CASSRTQGAYGYTF
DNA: TGTGCCAGCAGCCGGACACAGGGGGCGTATGGCTACACCTTC